This entry lists 11 T cell receptor beta chains sequenced from one sample in a study of breast tumors, draining lymph nodes, adjacent tissues. Axillary draining lymph nodes of breast cancer patients supplied the node samples. Each CDR3 protein is one row after TCRdb ran MiXCR on the multiplex PCR reads. The repertoire holds nearly 200,000 distinct CDR3 sequences, approximately 31% seen once, with approximately 4.5% in the top ten. Sequenced input: axillary lymph node tissue. The receptors here all came from a female donor with breast cancer. Some clones in this sample may be carry-over from other donors' samples.

This clonotype was counted many times. This chain uses TRBV11-3 with TRBJ2-5; D is undetermined. Germline loops: CDR1 SGHNT, CDR2 YENEEA. The V end lost 2 bases, the J end lost 2 bases, and 6 bases lay between the germline ends. This CDR3 has 13 amino acids. CDR3 amino acids: CASSLNEQETQYF. The CDR3 DNA follows: TGTGCCAGCAGCTTAAACGAGCAAGAGACCCAGTACTTC.

The sample holds many counts of this clonotype. The rearrangement uses TRBV12-3 or TRBV12-4 and TRBJ2-1, with D perhaps matching TRBD1 or TRBD2 (5 bases each). The CDR3 sequence is 12 residues long. V dropped 6 bases and J dropped 9 bases, with 12 bases sitting between them. CDR3 sequence (DNA): TGTGCCAGCAGCCCGGGGCTTGGTGAGCAGTTCTTC. Protein: CASSPGLGEQFF.

At least ten counts were recorded for this clonotype. The chain joins TRBV18 to TRBJ1-6; D unclear. Deletions cut 0 bases from V and 11 bases from J, with 14 bases between. Germline V gene data show CDR1 as KGHSH and CDR2 as LQKENI. The CDR3 loop spans 15 amino acids. As DNA, the CDR3 is TGTGCCAGCTCACCACCACAACGTTCTCGGGCACCCCTCCACTTT. The encoded protein is CASSPPQRSRAPLHF.

This clonotype was observed at least ten times. The chain uses TRBV4-1 and TRBJ1-6, with TRBD1 as a possible D gene (5 bases). The germline V and J ends were trimmed by 5 bases and 8 bases, with 16 bases remaining between them. Germline loops: CDR1 MGHRA, CDR2 YSYEKL. This CDR3 is built from 15 residues. The CDR3 here is CASSGAGTAYSPLHF. DNA for the CDR3: TGCGCCAGCAGCGGGGCCGGGACGGCTTATTCACCCCTCCACTTT.

This clonotype was observed at least ten times. V is TRBV15 and J is TRBJ1-2; D is uncertain. The germline V and J ends were trimmed by 1 base and 5 bases, with 8 bases remaining between them. The CDR3 covers 13 residues. Germline lookup yields CDR1 LNHNV and CDR2 YYDKDF (reference sequence). CDR3 sequence (DNA): TGTGCCACCAGCAGAGCCGACGGATATGGCTACACCTTC. This codes for CATSRADGYGYTF. Based on the CDR3 plus reference TRBV15 and TRBJ1-2, the full variable domain is DAMVIQNPRYQVTQFGKPVTLSCSQTLNHNVMYWYQQKSSQAPKLLFHYYDKDFNNEADTPDNFQSRRPNTSFCFLDIRSPGLGDTAMYLCATSRADGYGYTFGSGTRLTVV.

The table lists this clonotype with many counts. The chain recombines TRBV7-3 with TRBJ2-1, with TRBD2 identical over 16 bases. The V gene's germline CDR1 is SGHTA and CDR2 FQGTGA. V shed 5 bases and J 4 bases; nucleotides not matched to a gene: 11. CDR3 length: 19 residues. CDR3 DNA sequence: TGTGCCAGCAGCCGCACGGGACTAGCGGGAGGGAACCTGTACAATGAGCAGTTCTTC. Residues: CASSRTGLAGGNLYNEQFF.

The chain is built from TRBV20-1 and TRBJ2-3; 8 bases line up with TRBD2. The CDR3 extends over 14 amino acids. The junction had 7 bases not matched to a gene; V was cut back by 5 bases and J by 3 bases. Germline CDR1 is DFQATT and CDR2 is SNEGSKA (reference sequence). Here the CDR3 reads CSAPGAGGTDTQYF. In DNA form, the CDR3 reads TGCAGTGCTCCGGGGGCGGGAGGAACAGATACGCAGTATTTT.

The chain combines TRBV12-3 or TRBV12-4 with TRBJ1-1; TRBD1 is a possible D gene (5 bases). Deletions cut 7 bases from V and 4 bases from J, with 19 bases between. The CDR3 sequence is 15 residues long. In nucleotides, the CDR3 is TGTGCCAGCATCATCGGAGGGGAGAGAGGCACTGAAGCTTTCTTT. Protein: CASIIGGERGTEAFF.

For the CDR3, the DNA is TGTGCCAGCAGTTACTCAGACAGCCGATACGAGCAGTACTTC. The encoded protein is CASSYSDSRYEQYF. The chain couples TRBV6-6 to TRBJ2-7, with D perhaps matching TRBD1 (5 bases). Trimming stripped 0 bases from V and 4 bases from J, with 10 bases between. Germline lookup yields CDR1 MNHNY and CDR2 SVGAGI (reference sequence). The CDR3 sequence is 14 residues long.

This clonotype was seen at least ten times. This chain links TRBV2 with TRBJ2-7; perhaps TRBD2 as D (6 bases). In germline, CDR1 is SNHLY, CDR2 FYNNEI. V was pared by 8 bases and J by 2 bases, with 13 bases between. The CDR3 contains 13 residues. The CDR3 sequence: CASWGSGAYEQYF. DNA of the CDR3: TGTGCCAGCTGGGGTAGCGGTGCCTACGAGCAGTACTTC.

This clonotype was seen a single time. V usage is TRBV20-1 and J usage is TRBJ1-2, with TRBD1 matching over 7 bases. The CDR3 length is 16 residues. Germline CDR1 DFQATT, CDR2 SNEGSKA (reference sequence). V was clipped by 4 bases and J by 4 bases; unmatched bases: 15. The CDR3 DNA follows: TGCAGTGCTACCCCCTTCCGGACAGGAAGCGGCTATGGCTACACCTTC. Amino acids: CSATPFRTGSGYGYTF.